The TCR beta chain described here comes from a study of T cell changes during pregnancy in multiple sclerosis. This CDR3 spans 16 amino acids. After removal of 4 bases from V and 11 bases from J, the junction contained 20 bases not matched to a gene. Germline CDR1 reads SGHRS; CDR2 reads YFSETQ. Clones were sequenced by immunoSEQ multiplex PCR, and TCRdb holds only the in-frame ones, with some missing. The sample lists around 78,000 clones, 93% seen once, with approximately 2.5% in the top ten. The sequence was obtained from a female donor with multiple sclerosis, enrolled in a pregnancy study. The chain links TRBV5-1 to TRBJ1-2; TRBD1 matches 7 bases. The sample was peripheral blood, taken in the second trimester of pregnancy. The CDR3 sequence: CASSMGTAAHFPRYTF. Here the CDR3 DNA reads TGCGCCAGCAGCATGGGGACAGCGGCGCATTTTCCGAGGTACACCTTC.